The entry that follows covers one T cell receptor beta chain sequence. Antigen unknown. This entry belongs to a study of T cell responses to AZD1222 COVID-19 vaccine. General observations from the study: The number of AZD1222 recipients seropositive at baseline was only 5 to 7.

Repertoires were generated with immunoSEQ multiplex PCR, while TCRdb's copy carries only in-frame clones and drops some. The sample holds around 140,000 clones, approximately 90% seen once. This CDR3 is built from 18 residues. Trimming at V came to 3 bases and at J to 6 bases, leaving 22 bases not matched to a gene. Germline V gene sequence: CDR1 GTSNPN, CDR2 SVGIG (reference sequence). The TCR originated in an adult in good health. The sequencing used peripheral blood, collected on day 0 of AZD1222 vaccination. The rearrangement uses TRBV30 and TRBJ1-2; 7 nucleotides align to TRBD1. This CDR3 is CAWRGRGGEGFLAHGYTF. CDR3 bases: TGTGCCTGGAGAGGTCGAGGGGGCGAAGGATTCTTAGCTCATGGCTACACCTTC.